The 30 T cell receptor beta chains below come from one sample, sequenced in a study of cytomegalovirus exposure and HLA in healthy donors (dated by TCRdb to about 2017). The protocol used for the library was the immunoSEQ multiplex PCR assay. For the multiplex PCR, a mixture combining 60 forward primers for TCR Vbeta segments and 13 reverse primers for TCR Jbeta segments was used. Held by TCRdb, this immuneACCESS table contains in-frame sequences only and omits some clones. Under half of the omission traces to an unresolved V gene where checked; the cause of the rest is unknown. Counted in this sample were about 63,000 clones; approximately 90% of them appeared once. The ten top clones hold over 10% of the sample. Sequenced: PBMCs. The receptors originated from a woman younger than 45 in good health and CMV-seropositive.

The chain is built from TRBV28 and TRBJ2-7; 7 nucleotides match TRBD1. After removal of 5 bases from V and 6 bases from J, the junction contained 10 bases not matched to a gene. The length of the CDR3 is 14 residues. Germline V lookup: CDR1 MDHEN, CDR2 SYDVKM. In DNA, the CDR3 is TGTGCCAGCAGTATCTCGACAGGGCTGGTCGAGCAGTACTTC. As protein: CASSISTGLVEQYF.

The chain combines TRBV5-1 with TRBJ2-5; D is possibly TRBD2 (5 bases). The germline V and J ends were trimmed by 4 bases and 5 bases, with 9 bases remaining between them. This CDR3 region has 12 residues. Germline V gene lookup returns CDR1 SGHRS and CDR2 YFSETQ. The CDR3 loop reads CASSPEAETQYF. The CDR3 region has the DNA TGCGCCAGCAGCCCGGAGGCGGAGACCCAGTACTTC.

The table lists this clone with a count of one. This sequence joins TRBV7-2 and TRBJ2-1, with 9 bases lining up with TRBD2. This CDR3 contains 17 residues. From germline, CDR1 is SGHTA and CDR2 FQGNSA. V was clipped by 5 bases and J by 4 bases; unmatched bases: 12. The CDR3 reads CASSPNLLAGPYNEQFF. Written as DNA, the CDR3 is TGTGCCAGCAGCCCCAATCTTCTAGCGGGACCTTACAATGAGCAGTTCTTC. The full variable domain, its missing parts supplied by reference TRBV7-2 and TRBJ2-1, is GAGVSQSPSNKVTEKGKDVELRCDPISGHTALYWYRQSLGQGLEFLIYFQGNSAPDKSGLPSDRFSAERTGGSVSTLTIQRTQQEDSAVYLCASSPNLLAGPYNEQFFGPGTRLTVL.

This chain uses TRBV27 with TRBJ2-7; 8 nucleotides align to TRBD2. This CDR3 comprises 14 residues. Germline CDR1 reads MNHEY; CDR2 reads SMNVEV (reference sequence). J was trimmed by 4 bases and V by 2 bases; bases with no gene match: 4. The CDR3 loop is CASSLTGGPYEQYF. CDR3 bases: TGTGCCAGCAGTTTAACGGGAGGGCCATACGAGCAGTACTTC.

This clone was observed a handful of times. The V call is TRBV7-3, the J call TRBJ2-7; weak D call: TRBD2 (6 bases). The V end was cut by 4 bases, the J end by 8 bases, with 18 bases between. This CDR3 comprises 14 residues. CDR1 and CDR2 (germline): SGHTA, FQGTGA. This chain's CDR3 is CASSSRIADDKQYF. CDR3 coding DNA: TGTGCCAGCAGCTCCCGAATAGCGGACGACAAGCAGTACTTC.

This chain uses TRBV7-6 with TRBJ2-2; 11 nucleotides align to TRBD2. The J segment lost 4 bases and the V segment lost 6 bases, leaving 7 bases of the junction unmatched. Germline CDR1 reads SGHVS; CDR2 reads FNYEAQ. The CDR3 extends over 16 amino acids. CDR3 sequence: CASSRISGRGTGELFF. CDR3 DNA sequence: TGTGCCAGCAGTCGGATTAGCGGGAGGGGCACCGGGGAGCTGTTTTTT.

This chain links TRBV7-9 with TRBJ2-5; 11 bases are shared with TRBD2. The end of the DNA aligns better with TRBJ2-7, so the J call may be wrong. Germline V gives CDR1 SEHNR, CDR2 FQNEAQ (reference sequence). This CDR3 region has 14 residues. The CDR3 bases are TGTGCCAGCAGCCCGGGACTAGCGGTCTACGAGCAGTACTTC. This translates into CASSPGLAVYEQYF.

This sequence joins TRBV11-2 and TRBJ2-1, with 10 bases that match TRBD2. CDR3 length: 14 residues. CDR1 and CDR2 from the germline V gene are SGHAT and FQNNGV. After removal of 3 bases from V and 7 bases from J, the junction contained 3 bases not matched to a gene. CDR3 residues: CASSLLAGVNEQFF. The CDR3 DNA is TGTGCCAGCAGCTTGCTAGCGGGAGTTAATGAGCAGTTCTTC. Supplemented by reference TRBV11-2 and TRBJ2-1, the full variable domain reads EAGVAQSPRYKIIEKRQSVAFWCNPISGHATLYWYQQILGQGPKLLIQFQNNGVVDDSQLPKDRFSAERLKGVDSTLKIQPAKLEDSAVYLCASSLLAGVNEQFFGPGTRLTVL.

This chain connects TRBV15 to TRBJ2-6, with TRBD1 identical over 9 bases. CDR3 size: 18 residues. The V gene end was trimmed by 1 base and the J gene end by 0 bases; junction bases not matched to a gene: 4. From germline, CDR1 is LNHNV and CDR2 YYDKDF (reference sequence). The CDR3 spells CATSRVGQGISGANVLTF. CDR3 DNA sequence: TGTGCCACCAGCAGAGTAGGACAGGGGATCTCTGGGGCCAACGTCCTGACTTTC. Full variable domain (outside the CDR3, taken from reference TRBV15 and TRBJ2-6): DAMVIQNPRYQVTQFGKPVTLSCSQTLNHNVMYWYQQKSSQAPKLLFHYYDKDFNNEADTPDNFQSRRPNTSFCFLDIRSPGLGDTAMYLCATSRVGQGISGANVLTFGAGSRLTVL.

The rearrangement links TRBV6-6 to TRBJ2-1, with 8 bases fitting TRBD2. J lost 9 bases, V lost 2 bases, and 9 bases had no gene match. CDR1 and CDR2 from the germline V gene are MNHNY and SVGAGI (reference sequence). This CDR3 is built from 15 residues. Here the CDR3 reads CASSYEATSVPEQFF. Written as DNA, the CDR3 is TGTGCCAGCAGTTACGAGGCGACTAGCGTACCTGAGCAGTTCTTC.

V is TRBV28 and J is TRBJ1-2; D might be TRBD1 (6 bases). Germline CDR1 reads MDHEN; CDR2 reads SYDVKM. The CDR3 spans 13 residues. V lost 5 bases and J lost 0, with 7 bases in between. CDR3 bases: TGTGCCAGCAGTCGGACAGCTAACTATGGCTACACCTTC. Translating it yields CASSRTANYGYTF.

The chain recombines TRBV2 with TRBJ2-5; D unclear. Germline V gives CDR1 SNHLY, CDR2 FYNNEI. Trimming took off 3 bases at V and 1 base at J, with 6 bases between the two ends. The CDR3 spans 13 residues. The CDR3 is CASSDLVQETQYF. Here the CDR3 DNA reads TGTGCCAGCAGTGATCTAGTCCAAGAGACCCAGTACTTC.

The rearrangement joins TRBV11-3 to TRBJ2-3, with a possible D match to TRBD1 (7 bases). V was shortened by 3 bases and J by 4 bases, with 11 bases between the two germline ends. Germline V gene lookup returns CDR1 SGHNT and CDR2 YENEEA. There are 14 residues in the CDR3. CDR3 residues: CASSLSRGADTQYF. The CDR3 DNA reads as TGTGCCAGCAGCTTGTCCAGGGGGGCAGATACGCAGTATTTT.

The chain couples TRBV4-1 to TRBJ2-5, with 8 bases lining up with TRBD2. The J call could be wrong; TRBJ2-7 is a better fit for the DNA end. This CDR3 contains 15 residues. The germline V gene has CDR1 MGHRA and CDR2 YSYEKL. This chain's CDR3 is CASSSAGGSGYEQYF. The DNA for the CDR3 is TGCGCCAGCTCCAGCGCGGGGGGCTCTGGCTACGAGCAGTACTTC.

The V call is TRBV11-1, the J call TRBJ2-2; D is unclear. CDR3 length: 12 amino acids. Trimming took 5 bases from V and 6 from J, leaving 7 bases between them. CDR1 is SGHAT, CDR2 FQDESV, per germline (reference sequence). As DNA, the CDR3 is TGTGCCAGCAGCGTCTCGGCCGGGGAGCTGTTTTTT. This sequence encodes CASSVSAGELFF.

The chain has TRBV19 and TRBJ1-2; tentative D call: TRBD1 (6 bases). The V end was cut by 3 bases, the J end by 5 bases, with 10 bases between. The V gene's germline CDR1 is LNHDA and CDR2 SQIVND (reference sequence). The CDR3 runs to 13 residues. CDR3 in DNA: TGTGCCAGTAGTATGGACAGACTGTATGGCTACACCTTC. This sequence encodes CASSMDRLYGYTF.

This chain uses TRBV10-2 with TRBJ2-1; the match to TRBD2 covers 13 bases. The CDR3 consists of 14 residues. The germline V gene encodes CDR1 WSHSY and CDR2 SAAADI. V gave up 6 bases and J gave up 5 bases; unmatched junction bases: 1. The CDR3 DNA reads TGCGCCAGCAGAGGACTAGCGGGAGACAATGAGCAGTTCTTC. Translated: CASRGLAGDNEQFF.

The chain uses TRBV13 and TRBJ2-1; 10 bases align to TRBD2. The CDR3 runs to 16 residues. Germline CDR1 PRHDT, CDR2 FYEKMQ (reference sequence). The ends lost 5 bases at V and 6 bases at J; junction bases unmatched: 10. This chain's CDR3 is CASSRPLAGEPNEQFF. Here the CDR3 DNA reads TGTGCCAGCAGCCGACCGCTAGCGGGAGAACCCAATGAGCAGTTCTTC.

The DNA of the CDR3 is TGTGCCAGCAGCACCGGGACTAGCGGGAGTTGGTATACGCAGTATTTT. Protein sequence: CASSTGTSGSWYTQYF. The chain uses TRBV28 and TRBJ2-3; 14 bases fit TRBD2. V lost 6 bases and J lost 7; bases outside the gene matches: 9. The CDR3 consists of 16 residues. CDR1 and CDR2 from the germline V gene are MDHEN and SYDVKM.

The J gene is TRBJ2-4, the V gene TRBV6-1; 11 positions match TRBD2. The CDR3 length is 16 residues. The V gene end was trimmed by 3 bases and the J gene end by 6 bases; junction bases not matched to a gene: 7. Per the germline V gene, CDR1 is MNHNS and CDR2 is SASEGT. CDR3 region: CASSDLLAGVVNIQYF. The CDR3 DNA is TGTGCCAGCAGTGATCTACTAGCGGGAGTGGTAAACATTCAGTACTTC.

Details on this clone: The same CDR3 can be traced to other DNA sequences in this sample. V and J are TRBV13 and TRBJ2-7, with TRBD1 as a possible D gene (5 bases). Between the trimmed V and J ends, which lost 1 base and 2 bases, there was a span of 6 bases. CDR1 PRHDT and CDR2 FYEKMQ come from the germline V gene (reference sequence). This CDR3 contains 13 residues. The CDR3 loop is CASSLAGTYEQYF. In DNA, the CDR3 is TGTGCCAGCAGCTTAGCAGGGACCTACGAGCAGTACTTC.

The chain recombines TRBV10-3 with TRBJ1-1; D unclear. In germline, CDR1 is ENHRY, CDR2 SYGVKD. The V and J ends lost 3 bases and 1 base respectively, with 6 bases between them. The CDR3 extends over 13 amino acids. CDR3 in DNA: TGTGCCATCAGTGATGGCTCGAACACTGAAGCTTTCTTT. It encodes CAISDGSNTEAFF.

The chain uses TRBV7-6 and TRBJ2-1; 8 bases match TRBD2. The V gene end was trimmed by 2 bases and the J gene end by 3 bases; junction bases not matched to a gene: 9. CDR3 size: 17 residues. Germline V gene sequence: CDR1 SGHVS, CDR2 FNYEAQ. CDR3 loop: CASSLRAGEHYYNEQFF. The CDR3 region has the DNA TGTGCCAGCAGCTTAAGAGCGGGAGAACACTACTACAATGAGCAGTTCTTC.

The V call is TRBV5-8, the J call TRBJ2-1, with D possibly being TRBD2 (5 bases). The CDR3 sequence is 15 residues long. V was clipped by 0 bases and J by 0 bases, with 7 bases between them. Looked up from germline, CDR1 is SGHTS and CDR2 is YDEGEE. The CDR3 bases are TGTGCCAGCAGCTTGGCTGGGAGCTCCTACAATGAGCAGTTCTTC. Its translation: CASSLAGSSYNEQFF.

This clone appeared a single time. The J gene is TRBJ2-3, the V gene TRBV4-1; perhaps TRBD2 as D (6 bases). V was cut by 2 bases and J by 0 bases, with 12 bases left in between. Per the germline V gene, CDR1 is MGHRA and CDR2 is YSYEKL. The CDR3 runs 16 residues. CDR3 protein: CASSQSPGTSTDTQYF. DNA for the CDR3: TGCGCCAGCAGCCAATCACCAGGGACTAGCACAGATACGCAGTATTTT.

The chain links TRBV6-5 to TRBJ2-3; 15 bases line up with TRBD2. CDR1 is MNHEY, CDR2 SVGAGI, per germline. This CDR3 contains 14 residues. Trimming took 6 bases from V and 8 from J; bases not matched to a gene: 3. CDR3 bases: TGTGCCAGCAGACCGGGACTAGCGGGAGGTACGCAGTATTTT. Amino acids: CASRPGLAGGTQYF.

The chain couples TRBV19 to TRBJ1-1; 8 bases fit TRBD1. Trimming cost V 6 bases and J 4 bases; bases outside gene matches: 4. This CDR3 contains 13 residues. CDR1 and CDR2 (germline): LNHDA, SQIVND (reference sequence). The CDR3 coding sequence is TGTGCCAGTAGGGACGACAGGGGCACTGAAGCTTTCTTT. It specifies CASRDDRGTEAFF.

The chain employs TRBV4-1 and TRBJ2-7; 7 nucleotides agree with TRBD2. The V and J ends lost 4 bases and 0 bases, in that order; junction bases with no gene match: 6. The CDR3 loop spans 15 amino acids. Germline V gene lookup returns CDR1 MGHRA and CDR2 YSYEKL. The CDR3 nucleotides are TGCGCCAGCAGCCCCAGGGCTAGCGGCTCCTACGAGCAGTACTTC. It encodes CASSPRASGSYEQYF.

The chain employs TRBV2 and TRBJ1-2; D might be TRBD1 (6 bases). Germline V lookup: CDR1 SNHLY, CDR2 FYNNEI. The V gene lost 9 bases and the J gene lost 0 bases, with 14 bases spanning the gap. This CDR3 contains 14 residues. CDR3 DNA sequence: TGTGCCAGAAAGGGGACACCGGCTAACTATGGCTACACCTTC. The encoded protein is CARKGTPANYGYTF. Using reference TRBV2 and TRBJ1-2 for the parts outside the CDR3, the full variable domain is EPEVTQTPSHQVTQMGQEVILRCVPISNHLYFYWYRQILGQKVEFLVSFYNNEISEKSEIFDDQFSVERPDGSNFTLKIRSTKLEDSAMYFCARKGTPANYGYTFGSGTRLTVV.

The genes are TRBV9 and TRBJ1-3, with 9 bases lining up with TRBD1. This CDR3 has 14 amino acids. The trim removed 4 bases at V and 4 bases at J, leaving 3 bases unmatched. CDR1 and CDR2 from the germline V gene are SGDLS and YYNGEE. The CDR3 DNA is TGTGCCAGCAGCTACAGGGGGCCCGGAAACACCATATATTTT. Protein: CASSYRGPGNTIYF.